This paragraph covers one TCR beta chain sequence. The sample originates from a study of blood T cell repertoires in COVID-19. Patients from Seattle were sampled longitudinally, starting during active infection. The CDR3 is 18 amino acids. Measured with immunoSEQ multiplex PCR; TCRdb has only the in-frame clones, and not every one. This sample has 120,000 to 150,000 clones; around 91% occur once, and the top ten carry roughly an eighth. The chain combines TRBV21-1 with TRBJ2-7; the table's D call TRBD1 went unverified against the DNA. TRBV21-1 is a pseudogene. The TCR was taken from a man aged 18 to 30 with COVID-19, enrolled during active disease. The sample consisted of peripheral blood. CDR3 DNA sequence: TGTGCCAGCAGCAAAGAAGGGTACAGGGGAGCTCTAGGGTACGAGCAGTACTTC. The encoded protein is CASSKEGYRGALGYEQYF.